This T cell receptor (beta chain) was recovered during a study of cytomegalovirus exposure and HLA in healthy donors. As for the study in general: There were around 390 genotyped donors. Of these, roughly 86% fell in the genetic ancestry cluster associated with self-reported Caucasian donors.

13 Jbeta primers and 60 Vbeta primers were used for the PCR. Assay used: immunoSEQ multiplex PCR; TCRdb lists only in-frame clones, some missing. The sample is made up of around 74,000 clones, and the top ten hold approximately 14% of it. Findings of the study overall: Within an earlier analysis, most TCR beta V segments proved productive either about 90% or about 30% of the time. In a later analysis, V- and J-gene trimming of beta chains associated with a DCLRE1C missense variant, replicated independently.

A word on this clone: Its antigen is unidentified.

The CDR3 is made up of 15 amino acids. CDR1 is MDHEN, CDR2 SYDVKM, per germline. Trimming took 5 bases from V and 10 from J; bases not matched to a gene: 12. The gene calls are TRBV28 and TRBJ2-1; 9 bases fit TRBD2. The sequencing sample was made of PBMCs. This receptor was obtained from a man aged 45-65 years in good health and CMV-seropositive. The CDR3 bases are TGTGCCAGCAGTCCCTCGGGTAGCGGGGGCCGAGAGCAGTTCTTC. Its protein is CASSPSGSGGREQFF.